This T cell receptor (beta chain) was captured in a study of T-cell memory formation after mild COVID-19. Overall study findings and caveats: The pre-infection memory compartment contained some responding clones, suggesting cross-reactive memory joined. The authors did not confirm SARS-CoV-2 specificity of second-wave clones peaking day 37. CD4/CD8 balance characterized clones contracting day 15 to 85, and CD4+ skew characterized later expanders.

Researchers used 5'RACE with constant-segment primers to make TCR alpha and TCR beta cDNA libraries that carry sample barcodes and UMIs. MiXCR was run by TCRdb on the 5' RACE reads, yielding one entry per CDR3 protein. Of under 300,000 distinct CDR3 sequences in the sample, approximately 8.4% were seen once. Turning to this clonotype: The antigen is undetermined.

The ends were cut back, 0 bases at V and 0 bases at J, with 2 bases in the middle. CDR1 MRHNA and CDR2 SNTAGT come from the germline V gene. The CDR3 spans 13 residues. Input material: PBMCs or a T cell subset sorted from them (not recorded which). J is TRBJ1-1 and V is TRBV6-4; D call uncertain. This clonotype was sampled from a young man who had mild COVID-19 (a few samples of this study predate the infection). Cell type and time point are not known. The CDR3 loop is CASSDSMNTEAFF. The CDR3 bases are TGTGCCAGCAGTGACTCCATGAACACTGAAGCTTTCTTT.